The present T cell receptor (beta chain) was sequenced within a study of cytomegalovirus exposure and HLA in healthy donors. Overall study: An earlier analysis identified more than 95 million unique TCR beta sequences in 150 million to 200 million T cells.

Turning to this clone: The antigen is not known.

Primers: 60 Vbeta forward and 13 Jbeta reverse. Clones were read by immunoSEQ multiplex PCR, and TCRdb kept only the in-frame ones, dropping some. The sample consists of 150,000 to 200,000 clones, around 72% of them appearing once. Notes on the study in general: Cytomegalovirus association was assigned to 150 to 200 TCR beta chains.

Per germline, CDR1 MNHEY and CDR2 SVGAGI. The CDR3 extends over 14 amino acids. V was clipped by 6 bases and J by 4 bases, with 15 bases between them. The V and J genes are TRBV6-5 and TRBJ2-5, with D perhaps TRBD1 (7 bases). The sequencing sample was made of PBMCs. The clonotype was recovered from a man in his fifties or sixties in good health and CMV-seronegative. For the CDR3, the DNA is TGTGCCAGCAGAAAACCAGGGGGAGGAGAGACCCAGTACTTC. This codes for CASRKPGGGETQYF.